Included here is one TCR beta chain sequence, with context. Its matching antigen is unknown. The sample is drawn from a study of T cell responses to AZD1222 COVID-19 vaccine. Here immunoSEQ multiplex PCR was the method, and the copy in TCRdb shows in-frame clones only, minus some. Of 110,000 or so clones listed, about 86% are singletons. CDR1 is LGHDT, CDR2 YNNKEL, per germline (reference sequence). The CDR3 runs 14 residues. V was pared by 2 bases and J by 0 bases, with 7 bases between. Study findings and constraints: Nearly half of spike-specific TCRs reportedly go after variant regions that carry no mutations. Recipients of AZD1222 seropositive at baseline numbered only 5 to 7. The donor cohort was predominantly white British with a female majority, and clonal diversity may have been underestimated.

The specimen was peripheral blood, collected 28 days after the second AZD1222 dose. The receptor comes from an adult who received the AZD1222 COVID-19 vaccine. The chain recombines TRBV3-1 (or the pseudogene TRBV3-2) with TRBJ1-1; weak D call: TRBD1 (5 bases). CDR3 residues: CASSQPGLNTEAFF. CDR3 bases: TGTGCCAGCAGCCAACCGGGACTGAACACTGAAGCTTTCTTT.